The clone carrying this T cell receptor (beta chain) has more than one count but fewer than ten. The antigen is not known. Each CDR3 protein is one row after TCRdb ran MiXCR on the reads. The table includes around 300,000 distinct CDR3 sequences, around 20% detected once. These data come from a study of T cell repertoires in cytomegalovirus infection. In the study overall: The authors used CMV epitopes that were HLA-C-restricted (recently identified) and HLA-B-restricted (well studied). Public signatures in TCR beta pointed to CMV infection and matching HLA type. General observations from the study: Identification of carriers of CMV plus the relevant HLA was performed using cumulative public TCR beta family frequency. Ex vivo responses were dominated by HLA-C-restricted CMV-specific TCR beta clonotypes.

Germline CDR1 reads SGHVS; CDR2 reads FQNEAQ. The junction had 6 bases not matched to a gene; V was cut back by 1 base and J by 4 bases. The CDR3 sequence is 15 residues long. This chain uses TRBV7-8 with TRBJ1-1; 7 nucleotides line up with TRBD1. The receptor's source is a human donor in good health (CMV status not recorded). Some clones in this sample may be carry-over from other donors' samples. The material was cultured PBMCs, obtained from culture after CMV antigen stimulation. The CDR3 DNA sequence: TGTGCCAGCAGCTTAGGACAGGGAGGGGGCACTGAAGCTTTCTTT. It encodes CASSLGQGGGTEAFF.